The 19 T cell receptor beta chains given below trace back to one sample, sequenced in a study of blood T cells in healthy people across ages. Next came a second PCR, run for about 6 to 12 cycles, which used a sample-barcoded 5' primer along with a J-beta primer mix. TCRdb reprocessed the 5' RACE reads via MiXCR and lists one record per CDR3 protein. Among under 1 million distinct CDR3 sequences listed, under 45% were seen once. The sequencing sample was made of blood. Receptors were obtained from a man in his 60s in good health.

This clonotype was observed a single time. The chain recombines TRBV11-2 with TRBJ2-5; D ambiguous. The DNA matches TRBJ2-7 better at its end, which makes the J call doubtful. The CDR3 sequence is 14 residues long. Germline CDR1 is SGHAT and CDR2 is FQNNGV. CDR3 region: CASSLLYTTYEQYF. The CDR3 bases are TGTGCCAGCAGCTTATTATACACTACCTACGAGCAGTACTTC.

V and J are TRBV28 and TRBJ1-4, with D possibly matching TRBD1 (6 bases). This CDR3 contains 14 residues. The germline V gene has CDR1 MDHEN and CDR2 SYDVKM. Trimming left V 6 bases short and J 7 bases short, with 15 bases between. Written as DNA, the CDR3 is TGTGCCAGCAGACAACAGGGCCTCTCTGAAAAACTGTTTTTT. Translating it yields CASRQQGLSEKLFF.

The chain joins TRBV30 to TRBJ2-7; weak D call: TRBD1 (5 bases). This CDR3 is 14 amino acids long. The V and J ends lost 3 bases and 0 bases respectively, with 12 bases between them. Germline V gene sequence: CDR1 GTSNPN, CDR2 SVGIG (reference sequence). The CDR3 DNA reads TGTGCCTGGAGCCAAGGGGCCAGCTCCTACGAGCAGTACTTC. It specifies CAWSQGASSYEQYF.

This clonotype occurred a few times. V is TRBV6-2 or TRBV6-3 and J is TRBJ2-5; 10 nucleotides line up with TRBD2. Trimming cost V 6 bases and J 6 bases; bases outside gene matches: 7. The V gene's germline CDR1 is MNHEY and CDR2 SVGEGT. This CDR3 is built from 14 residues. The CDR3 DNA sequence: TGTGCCAGCAGGACTCCGGGACTAGCGCAGACCCAGTACTTC. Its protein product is CASRTPGLAQTQYF.

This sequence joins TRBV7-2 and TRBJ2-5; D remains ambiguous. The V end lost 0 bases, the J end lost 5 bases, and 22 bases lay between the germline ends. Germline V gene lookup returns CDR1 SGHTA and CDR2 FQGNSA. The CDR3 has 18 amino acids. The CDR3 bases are TGTGCCAGCAGCTTAGCAACCATTCCCGCGCCCGGCAGGGAGACCCAGTACTTC. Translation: CASSLATIPAPGRETQYF.

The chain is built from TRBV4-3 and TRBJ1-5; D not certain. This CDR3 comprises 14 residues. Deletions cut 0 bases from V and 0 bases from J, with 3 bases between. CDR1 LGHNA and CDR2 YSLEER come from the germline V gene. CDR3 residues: CASSQEFSNQPQHF. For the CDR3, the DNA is TGCGCCAGCAGCCAAGAATTTAGCAATCAGCCCCAGCATTTT.

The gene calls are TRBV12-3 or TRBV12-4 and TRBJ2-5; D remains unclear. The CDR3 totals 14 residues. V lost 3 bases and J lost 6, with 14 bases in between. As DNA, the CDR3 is TGTGCCAGCAGTTTTGGGTCCATTCGGCAGACCCAGTACTTC. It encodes CASSFGSIRQTQYF.

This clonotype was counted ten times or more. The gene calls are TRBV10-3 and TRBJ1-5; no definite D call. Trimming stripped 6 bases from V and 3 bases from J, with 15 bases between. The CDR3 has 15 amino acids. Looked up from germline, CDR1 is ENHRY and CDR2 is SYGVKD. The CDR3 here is CAISTGSTSNQPQHF. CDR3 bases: TGTGCCATCAGCACGGGGAGTACATCCAATCAGCCCCAGCATTTT.

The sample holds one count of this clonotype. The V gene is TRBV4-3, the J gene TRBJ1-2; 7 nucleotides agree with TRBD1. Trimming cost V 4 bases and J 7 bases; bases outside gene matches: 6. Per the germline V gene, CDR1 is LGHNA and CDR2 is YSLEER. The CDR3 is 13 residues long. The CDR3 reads CASSRTGEGGYTF. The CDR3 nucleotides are TGCGCCAGCAGCCGAACAGGGGAGGGTGGCTACACCTTC.

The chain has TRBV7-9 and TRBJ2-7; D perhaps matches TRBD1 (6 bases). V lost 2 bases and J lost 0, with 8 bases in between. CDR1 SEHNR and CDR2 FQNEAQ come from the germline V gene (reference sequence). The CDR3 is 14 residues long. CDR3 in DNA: TGTGCCAGCAGCTTAAGGACAGACTCCTACGAGCAGTACTTC. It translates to CASSLRTDSYEQYF.

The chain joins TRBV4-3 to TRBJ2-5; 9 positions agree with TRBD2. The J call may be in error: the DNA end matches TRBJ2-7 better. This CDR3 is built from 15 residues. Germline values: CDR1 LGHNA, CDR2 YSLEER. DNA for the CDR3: TGCGCCAGCAGCCAAGGACCAGCGGGGGGTTACGAGCAGTACTTC. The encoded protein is CASSQGPAGGYEQYF.

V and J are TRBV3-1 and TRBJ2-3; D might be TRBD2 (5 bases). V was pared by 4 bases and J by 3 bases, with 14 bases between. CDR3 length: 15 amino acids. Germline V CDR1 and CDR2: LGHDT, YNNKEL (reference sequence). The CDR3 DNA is TGTGCCAGCAGCCTACTACGGGATTCTACAGATACGCAGTATTTT. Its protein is CASSLLRDSTDTQYF.

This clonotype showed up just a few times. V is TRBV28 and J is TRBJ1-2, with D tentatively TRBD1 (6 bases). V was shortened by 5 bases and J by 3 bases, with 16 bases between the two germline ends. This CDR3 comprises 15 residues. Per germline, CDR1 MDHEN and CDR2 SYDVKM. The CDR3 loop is CASSPDQTGHYGYTF. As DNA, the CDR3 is TGTGCCAGCAGTCCTGACCAGACAGGACACTATGGCTACACCTTC.

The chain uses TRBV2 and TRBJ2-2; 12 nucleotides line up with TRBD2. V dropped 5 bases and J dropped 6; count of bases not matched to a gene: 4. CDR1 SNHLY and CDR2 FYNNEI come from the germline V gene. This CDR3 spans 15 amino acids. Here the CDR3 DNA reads TGTGCCAGCAGTACTAGCGGGGGGATCGCCGGGGAGCTGTTTTTT. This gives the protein CASSTSGGIAGELFF.

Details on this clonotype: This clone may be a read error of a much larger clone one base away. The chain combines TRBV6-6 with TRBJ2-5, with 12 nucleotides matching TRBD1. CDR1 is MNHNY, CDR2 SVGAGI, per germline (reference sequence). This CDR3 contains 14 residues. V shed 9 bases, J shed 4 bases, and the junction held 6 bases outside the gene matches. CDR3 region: CASRDRGRPETQYF. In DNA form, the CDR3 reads TGTGCCAGTAGGGACAGGGGGCGCCCAGAGACCCAGTACTTC.

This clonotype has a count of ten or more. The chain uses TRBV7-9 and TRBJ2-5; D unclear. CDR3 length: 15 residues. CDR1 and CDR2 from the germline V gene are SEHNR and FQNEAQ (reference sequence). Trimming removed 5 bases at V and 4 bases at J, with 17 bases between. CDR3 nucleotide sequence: TGTGCCAGCAGCGCCGCGACCCTCCAACGAGAGACCCAGTACTTC. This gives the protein CASSAATLQRETQYF.

DNA of the CDR3: TGTGCCACCAGTGAGCAGCTCACAGATACGCAGTATTTT. The encoded protein is CATSEQLTDTQYF. V and J are TRBV24-1 and TRBJ2-3; the D is unclear. V shed 4 bases and J shed 2 bases, with 6 bases lying between them. Germline CDR1 and CDR2: KGHDR and SFDVKD. The CDR3 runs 13 residues.

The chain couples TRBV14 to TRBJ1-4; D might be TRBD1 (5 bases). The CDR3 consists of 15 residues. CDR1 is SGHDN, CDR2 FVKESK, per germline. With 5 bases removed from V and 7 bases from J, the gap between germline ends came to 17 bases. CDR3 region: CASSLGVGRGEKLFF. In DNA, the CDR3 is TGTGCCAGCAGCTTAGGGGTCGGGAGAGGTGAAAAACTGTTTTTT.

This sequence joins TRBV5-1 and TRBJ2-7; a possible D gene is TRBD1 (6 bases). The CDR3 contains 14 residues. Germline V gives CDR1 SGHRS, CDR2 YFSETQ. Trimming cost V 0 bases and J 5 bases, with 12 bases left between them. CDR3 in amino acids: CASSLGQESNEQYF. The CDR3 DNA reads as TGCGCCAGCAGCTTGGGACAGGAGTCCAACGAGCAGTACTTC. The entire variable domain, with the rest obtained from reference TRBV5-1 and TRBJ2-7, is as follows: KAGVTQTPRYLIKTRGQQVTLSCSPISGHRSVSWYQQTPGQGLQFLFEYFSETQRNKGNFPGRFSGRQFSNSRSEMNVSTLELGDSALYLCASSLGQESNEQYFGPGTRLTVT.